The 20 T cell receptor beta chains below all came from one sample that was sequenced in a study of blood T cell repertoires in COVID-19 (dated by TCRdb to about 2020). Library construction relied on the immunoSEQ multiplex PCR assay. TCRdb re-hosts the immuneACCESS table, in-frame sequences only. Its copies lack some clones; in the studies checked, an unresolved V gene accounts for under half of them, and the cause for the rest is not known. This sample comprises 150,000 to 200,000 clones, approximately 82% of them detected only once. Together, the top ten hold 8% to 11% of the sample. Sequencing was done on a sample of peripheral blood. The source of these receptors is a woman older than 75 with active or convalescent COVID-19.

V and J are TRBV5-1 and TRBJ2-6, with 7 bases matching TRBD1. The CDR3 sequence is 16 residues long. CDR1 is SGHRS and CDR2 is YFSETQ in the germline V gene. After removal of 4 bases from V and 4 bases from J, the junction contained 8 bases not matched to a gene. The CDR3 bases are TGCGCCAGCAGCGGCAGAGGGACAGCGGGGGCCAACGTCCTGACTTTC. Translation gives CASSGRGTAGANVLTF. Filled out from reference TRBV5-1 and TRBJ2-6, the complete variable domain reads KAGVTQTPRYLIKTRGQQVTLSCSPISGHRSVSWYQQTPGQGLQFLFEYFSETQRNKGNFPGRFSGRQFSNSRSEMNVSTLELGDSALYLCASSGRGTAGANVLTFGAGSRLTVL.

The chain recombines TRBV5-1 with TRBJ2-6; D is undetermined. There are 14 residues in the CDR3. The V gene's germline CDR1 is SGHRS and CDR2 YFSETQ. The ends were cut back, 3 bases at V and 3 bases at J, with 7 bases in the middle. The CDR3 region is CASSSLGGANVLTF. CDR3 in DNA: TGCGCCAGCAGCTCCCTAGGTGGGGCCAACGTCCTGACTTTC.

The chain has TRBV5-1 and TRBJ2-5; 7 bases align to TRBD1. The CDR3 contains 13 residues. The V gene end was trimmed by 3 bases and the J gene end by 2 bases; junction bases not matched to a gene: 1. The V gene's germline CDR1 is SGHRS and CDR2 YFSETQ. The DNA of the CDR3 is TGCGCCAGCAGCTCGACAGGGCAAGAGACCCAGTACTTC. It specifies CASSSTGQETQYF.

This clone was detected only once. CDR3 sequence reads: CASSRGTSGTSYEQYF. The CDR3 DNA is TGCGCCAGCAGTAGGGGGACTAGCGGGACCTCCTACGAGCAGTACTTC. The V and J genes are TRBV5-1 and TRBJ2-7, with TRBD2 matching over 13 bases. V lost 5 bases, J lost 0 bases, and 5 bases stayed unmatched. Germline V gene data show CDR1 as SGHRS and CDR2 as YFSETQ. This CDR3 region has 16 residues.

The chain combines TRBV7-3 with TRBJ1-1; 7 positions agree with TRBD1. This CDR3 region has 15 residues. V lost 0 bases to trimming and J lost 1 base; unmatched junction nucleotides: 2. Per germline, CDR1 SGHTA and CDR2 FQGTGA. The CDR3 DNA sequence: TGTGCCAGCAGCTTAACCGGGACAGAGAACACTGAAGCTTTCTTT. Protein sequence: CASSLTGTENTEAFF.

The V and J genes are TRBV7-9 and TRBJ2-7; TRBD1 aligns across 8 bases. V trimming: 5 bases; J trimming: 3 bases; junction bases outside the gene matches: 12. Germline V CDR1 and CDR2: SEHNR, FQNEAQ (reference sequence). CDR3 length: 16 residues. CDR3 bases: TGTGCCAGCAGCACGAGGGACAGGACCTTGATCTACGAGCAGTACTTC. Translated: CASSTRDRTLIYEQYF.

The chain joins TRBV28 to TRBJ2-7; TRBD1 aligns across 10 bases. With 7 bases clipped from V and 3 bases from J, the junction kept 3 bases outside the gene matches. The CDR3 consists of 13 residues. Germline assignment: CDR1 MDHEN and CDR2 SYDVKM. CDR3 sequence: CASTRTGGYEQYF. In DNA form, the CDR3 reads TGTGCCAGCACCAGGACAGGGGGCTACGAGCAGTACTTC.

This clone occurred a few times. The V gene is TRBV7-8, the J gene TRBJ1-4; D possibly corresponds to TRBD1 (5 bases). CDR3 length: 15 residues. Trimming removed 1 base at V and 7 bases at J, with 13 bases between. CDR1 is SGHVS, CDR2 FQNEAQ, per germline. CDR3 residues: CASSLVKGLGEKLFF. CDR3 DNA sequence: TGTGCCAGCAGCTTAGTTAAGGGACTGGGTGAAAAACTGTTTTTT. Full variable domain (outside the CDR3, taken from reference TRBV7-8 and TRBJ1-4): GAGVSQSPRYKVAKRGQDVALRCDPISGHVSLFWYQQALGQGPEFLTYFQNEAQLDKSGLPSDRFFAERPEGSVSTLKIQRTQQEDSAVYLCASSLVKGLGEKLFFGSGTQLSVL.

The rearrangement uses TRBV4-1 and TRBJ2-7; weak D call: TRBD2 (6 bases). From germline, CDR1 is MGHRA and CDR2 YSYEKL. Between the trimmed V and J ends, which lost 3 bases and 4 bases, there was a span of 19 bases. The CDR3 consists of 16 residues. CDR3 region: CASSHDPRGTAYEQYF. The CDR3 DNA follows: TGCGCCAGCAGCCACGACCCTCGGGGGACCGCTTACGAGCAGTACTTC.

The CDR3 sequence is CASSHEPPRGRGETQYF. The CDR3 bases are TGTGCCAGCAGCCACGAACCCCCCAGGGGCAGGGGCGAGACCCAGTACTTC. The V call is TRBV4-2, the J call TRBJ2-5; D might be TRBD1 (6 bases). V lost 3 bases and J 5 bases, leaving 22 bases between the germline ends. The germline CDR1 and CDR2 sequences are LGHNA and YNFKEQ. The CDR3 length is 17 residues.

The rearrangement joins TRBV18 to TRBJ2-1, with a weak D call TRBD1 (5 bases). Trimming cost V 4 bases and J 5 bases, with 18 bases left between them. The CDR3 has 16 amino acids. Germline CDR1 reads KGHSH; CDR2 reads LQKENI. CDR3 nucleotide sequence: TGTGCCAGCTCACTATCGTCAGGGATGGGAAACAATGAGCAGTTCTTC. This translates into CASSLSSGMGNNEQFF.

This chain uses TRBV6-5 with TRBJ2-3; D possibly corresponds to TRBD2 (6 bases). Trimming took 7 bases from V and 1 from J, leaving 12 bases between them. The CDR3 covers 14 residues. Germline assignment: CDR1 MNHEY and CDR2 SVGAGI. The DNA for the CDR3 is TGTGCCAGCAACCGGGACTTGGGCACAGATACGCAGTATTTT. Translating gives CASNRDLGTDTQYF.

The V and J genes are TRBV19 and TRBJ1-2, with 9 bases identical to TRBD1. Germline values: CDR1 LNHDA, CDR2 SQIVND (reference sequence). V was pared by 1 base and J by 8 bases, with 5 bases of the junction left unmatched. The CDR3 has 14 amino acids. The CDR3 loop reads CASSIARTGEGYTF. The DNA for the CDR3 is TGTGCCAGTAGTATAGCTAGGACAGGGGAAGGCTACACCTTC.

The genes are TRBV5-1 and TRBJ2-1; 10 bases are a match to TRBD1. The CDR3 is 16 residues long. Germline CDR1 and CDR2: SGHRS and YFSETQ. Trimming removed 0 bases from V and 3 bases from J; junction bases left unmatched: 3. This chain's CDR3 is CASSLDGQGVYNEQFF. The CDR3 nucleotides are TGCGCCAGCAGCTTGGATGGACAGGGGGTCTACAATGAGCAGTTCTTC.

This clone was seen a single time. V is TRBV5-4 and J is TRBJ2-1; tentative D call: TRBD1 (6 bases). The CDR3 is made up of 13 amino acids. Germline values: CDR1 SGHNT, CDR2 YYREEE (reference sequence). V dropped 2 bases and J dropped 10 bases, with 13 bases sitting between them. The CDR3 DNA reads TGTGCCAGCAGCTTTTCAGGGGCGCGGGAGCAGTTCTTC. Translating gives CASSFSGAREQFF.

The rearrangement links TRBV9 to TRBJ2-2, with D perhaps matching TRBD1 (5 bases). Germline CDR1 and CDR2: SGDLS and YYNGEE. The CDR3 sequence is 15 residues long. Trimming cost V 0 bases and J 4 bases, with 10 bases left between them. CDR3 in amino acids: CASSVDWGGTGELFF. DNA of the CDR3: TGTGCCAGCAGCGTAGACTGGGGCGGCACCGGGGAGCTGTTTTTT.

This clone was detected only once. The V gene is TRBV19, the J gene TRBJ2-2, with D unclear. Trimming left V 7 bases short and J 2 bases short, with 11 bases between. Germline-derived CDR1 and CDR2 are LNHDA and SQIVND (reference sequence). The CDR3 has 14 residues. CDR3 amino acids: CASKIETNTGELFF. CDR3 sequence (DNA): TGTGCCAGTAAGATCGAGACTAACACCGGGGAGCTGTTTTTT.

The V call is TRBV19, the J call TRBJ2-4; maybe TRBD2 (5 bases). Trimming left V 5 bases short and J 10 bases short, with 18 bases between. The CDR3 has 14 amino acids. CDR1 is LNHDA, CDR2 SQIVND, per germline (reference sequence). The CDR3 is CASSPASGSIIQYF. Written as DNA, the CDR3 is TGTGCCAGTAGTCCCGCCTCGGGGTCCATAATTCAGTACTTC.

The V gene is TRBV7-7, the J gene TRBJ2-3; 7 nucleotides align to TRBD1. The J segment lost 2 bases and the V segment lost 5 bases, leaving 7 bases of the junction unmatched. CDR1 and CDR2 from the germline V gene are SSHAT and FNYEAQ (reference sequence). This CDR3 has 15 residues. The chain's CDR3 is CASSPSGQPTDTQYF. In DNA, the CDR3 is TGTGCCAGCAGCCCGTCGGGACAGCCCACAGATACGCAGTATTTT.

This chain links TRBV28 with TRBJ1-5; TRBD1 matches at 10 bases. The length of the CDR3 is 15 residues. V lost 6 bases to trimming and J lost 2 bases; unmatched junction nucleotides: 4. From germline, CDR1 is MDHEN and CDR2 SYDVKM. The CDR3: CASSQTGGGNQPQHF. DNA for the CDR3: TGTGCCAGCAGCCAGACAGGGGGCGGCAATCAGCCCCAGCATTTT.